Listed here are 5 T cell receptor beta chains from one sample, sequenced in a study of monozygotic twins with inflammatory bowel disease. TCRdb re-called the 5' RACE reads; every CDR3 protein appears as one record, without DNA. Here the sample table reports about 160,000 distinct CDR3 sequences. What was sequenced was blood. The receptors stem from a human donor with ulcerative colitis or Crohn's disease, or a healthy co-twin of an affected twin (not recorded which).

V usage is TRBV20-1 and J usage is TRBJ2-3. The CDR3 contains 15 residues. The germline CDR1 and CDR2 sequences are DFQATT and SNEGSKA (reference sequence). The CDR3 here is CSARDYGSVGDTQYF.

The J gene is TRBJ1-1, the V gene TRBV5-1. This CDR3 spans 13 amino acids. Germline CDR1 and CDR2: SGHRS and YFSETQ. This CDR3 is CASSLASRSEAFF.

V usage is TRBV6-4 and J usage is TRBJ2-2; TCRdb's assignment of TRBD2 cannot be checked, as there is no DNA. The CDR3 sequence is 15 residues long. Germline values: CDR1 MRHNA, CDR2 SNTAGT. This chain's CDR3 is CASSDGLVDTGELFF.

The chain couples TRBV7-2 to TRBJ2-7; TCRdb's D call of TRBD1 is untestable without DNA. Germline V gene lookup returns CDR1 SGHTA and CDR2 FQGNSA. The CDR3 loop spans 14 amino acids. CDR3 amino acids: CASSFPGHTYEQYF.

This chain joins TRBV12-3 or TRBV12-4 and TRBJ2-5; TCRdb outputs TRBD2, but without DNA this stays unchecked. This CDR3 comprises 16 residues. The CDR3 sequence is CASSFRRDPPRETQYF.